This entry concerns a single T cell receptor beta chain. What it binds is unknown. The sample belongs to a study of cytomegalovirus exposure and HLA in healthy donors. Study-level background: Of all 400 or so donors who were genotyped, 70% to 85% belonged to the Caucasian-associated ancestry cluster. Findings and caveats of the study: Despite most TCR sequences being rare, some public TCRs occurred in many donors. Later analysis revealed greater clonal expansion in HLA-associated TCR beta chains than in equally common others.

The primer mix had 60 Vbeta and 13 Jbeta primers. In the original workflow: A follow-up analysis tallied around 76 million unique TCR beta chains, about 11 million shared. Measured with immunoSEQ multiplex PCR; TCRdb has only the in-frame clones, and not every one. For V, J and clone size, that table is used; D and trimming come from the DNA. The profile shows hundreds of thousands of clones, more than 55% of them singletons. The sequence was collected from a female donor in good health and CMV-seronegative. The sample consisted of PBMCs.

DNA of the CDR3: TGTGCCAGCAGCTTGGGGGCTAGCGGGAGGTACGAGCAGTACTTC. As protein: CASSLGASGRYEQYF. The V call is TRBV5-6, the J call TRBJ2-7; 11 nucleotides line up with TRBD2. Trimming cost V 0 bases and J 4 bases; bases outside gene matches: 3. There are 15 residues in the CDR3. Germline CDR1 SGHDT, CDR2 YYEEEE.